This TCR beta chain came from a study of cytomegalovirus exposure and HLA in healthy donors. Background on the study: Tens of millions of unique TCRs from HLA-typed donors made up an early data release.

General study points: Data from an earlier analysis indicated that most TCR beta V segments were productive either about 87% or about 30% of the time.

All donors participated as healthy donors of bone marrow. To note about this clone: Its antigen is not identified.

The CDR3 length is 12 residues. V was shortened by 6 bases and J by 9 bases, with 12 bases between the two germline ends. CDR1 LNHDA and CDR2 SQIVND come from the germline V gene (reference sequence). In the PCR, 60 Vbeta and 13 Jbeta primers were used. This table comes from immunoSEQ multiplex PCR, and its TCRdb copy is limited to in-frame clones, with some not included. The data hold about 110,000 clones, with 60% to 80% observed a single time. The J gene is TRBJ1-5, the V gene TRBV19, with a possible D match to TRBD1 (5 bases). The TCR comes from a woman aged 40 to 49 in good health and CMV-seropositive. Material for sequencing was PBMCs. CDR3 DNA sequence: TGTGCCAGTAGGGGGCGTATGGGGCCCCAGCATTTT. Its translation: CASRGRMGPQHF.